Listed here are 25 T cell receptor beta chains from one sample, sequenced in a study of identical twins. TCRdb processed the 5' RACE reads anew with MiXCR; each CDR3 protein has one entry. This table holds nearly 900,000 distinct CDR3 sequences, roughly an eighth found once. These data also featured in a second study, about yellow fever vaccine responses in identical twins.

Specimen: PBMCs. Receptors originate from a woman aged 18-29 years in good health.

This clonotype was recorded many times. The chain couples TRBV5-1 to TRBJ2-3; a weak D match, TRBD2 (6 bases). The germline V gene encodes CDR1 SGHRS and CDR2 YFSETQ. This CDR3 spans 16 amino acids. V lost 3 bases and J lost 4, with 18 bases in between. CDR3 in DNA: TGCGCCAGCAGCTCCCAGCCGGGACTTCCCCCAGATACGCAGTATTTT. Translating gives CASSSQPGLPPDTQYF.

CDR3 coding DNA: TGTGCCAGCAGCCCGCGGACAGGGGTCTACGCAGATACGCAGTATTTT. It specifies CASSPRTGVYADTQYF. This chain links TRBV9 with TRBJ2-3; 9 bases align to TRBD1. Germline values: CDR1 SGDLS, CDR2 YYNGEE. V lost 4 bases to trimming and J lost 4 bases; unmatched junction nucleotides: 10. The CDR3 spans 16 residues.

The rearrangement joins TRBV3-1 to TRBJ2-6; D is undetermined. CDR3 length: 15 amino acids. The germline V gene has CDR1 LGHDT and CDR2 YNNKEL (reference sequence). The V end was cut by 3 bases, the J end by 0 bases, with 6 bases between. This CDR3 reads CASSQSSSGANVLTF. CDR3 DNA: TGTGCCAGCAGCCAGTCGAGCTCTGGGGCCAACGTCCTGACTTTC.

V is TRBV5-1 and J is TRBJ1-2, with D possibly matching TRBD1 (6 bases). Trimming took off 0 bases at V and 2 bases at J, with 17 bases between the two ends. From germline, CDR1 is SGHRS and CDR2 YFSETQ. This CDR3 is built from 17 residues. CDR3 sequence: CASSLADFGTSNYGYTF. The CDR3 coding sequence is TGCGCCAGCAGCTTGGCCGACTTTGGGACATCCAACTATGGCTACACCTTC.

The sample holds a few counts of this clonotype. The chain carries TRBV2 and TRBJ1-5; 8 bases agree with TRBD1. Germline CDR1 SNHLY, CDR2 FYNNEI. The CDR3 has 15 residues. The J segment lost 7 bases and the V segment lost 6 bases, leaving 11 bases of the junction unmatched. The CDR3 bases are TGTGCCAGCAGCGCGCTTCAGGGGGCAGGGCAGCCCCAGCATTTT. This codes for CASSALQGAGQPQHF.

This clonotype was recorded a few times. With a much larger clone just one base away, this may be a read error. This rearrangement joins TRBV11-3 to TRBJ2-1; TRBD2 agrees at 10 bases. Germline-derived CDR1 and CDR2 are SGHNT and YENEEA. The J segment lost 3 bases and the V segment lost 5 bases, leaving 4 bases of the junction unmatched. This CDR3 region has 15 residues. The CDR3 DNA follows: TGTGCCAGCAGCCCTACTAGCGGGGTCTACAATGAGCAGTTCTTC. Protein: CASSPTSGVYNEQFF.

This chain joins TRBV7-8 and TRBJ2-7, with TRBD2 identical over 7 bases. CDR1 is SGHVS, CDR2 FQNEAQ, per germline. The CDR3 has 14 residues. V dropped 4 bases and J dropped 2; count of bases not matched to a gene: 5. DNA for the CDR3: TGTGCCAGCAGCTCAATAGCGGGCACCTACGAGCAGTACGTC. This translates into CASSSIAGTYEQYV.

Only a few counts were recorded for this clonotype. The chain links TRBV24-1 to TRBJ2-3; the D gene is possibly TRBD2 (6 bases). The CDR3 is made up of 18 amino acids. V dropped 4 bases and J dropped 1 base, with 20 bases sitting between them. Germline CDR1 is KGHDR and CDR2 is SFDVKD. The CDR3 is CATSDSAPLAPRTDTQYF. Written as DNA, the CDR3 is TGTGCCACCAGTGACTCAGCCCCCCTAGCGCCTCGCACAGATACGCAGTATTTT.

This clonotype has a handful of counts. The rearrangement uses TRBV7-9 and TRBJ2-5; D tentatively fits TRBD1 or TRBD2 (5 bases each). Germline V gene lookup returns CDR1 SEHNR and CDR2 FQNEAQ (reference sequence). This CDR3 has 16 residues. V was shortened by 2 bases and J by 1 base, with 14 bases between the two germline ends. The CDR3 DNA reads as TGTGCCAGCAGCTTACCAGGGTCGGGGCTCCAAGAGACCCAGTACTTC. Encoded protein: CASSLPGSGLQETQYF.

Only a few counts were recorded for this clonotype. This sequence joins TRBV12-3 or TRBV12-4 and TRBJ2-3; possible D gene TRBD2, 5 bases. The CDR3 covers 15 residues. The V end lost 2 bases, the J end lost 4 bases, and 13 bases lay between the germline ends. This CDR3 reads CASSLWRVEADTQYF. Written as DNA, the CDR3 is TGTGCCAGCAGTTTATGGCGAGTGGAGGCAGATACGCAGTATTTT.

The chain carries TRBV18 and TRBJ2-2; 8 nucleotides line up with TRBD2. The V gene end was trimmed by 8 bases and the J gene end by 3 bases; junction bases not matched to a gene: 8. Germline lookup yields CDR1 KGHSH and CDR2 LQKENI. The CDR3 is made up of 15 amino acids. This CDR3 is CASARSGSDTGELFF. CDR3 DNA: TGTGCCAGCGCTAGGAGCGGGAGTGACACCGGGGAGCTGTTTTTT.

The CDR3 bases are TGCAGTGCTAGAGACCCAACAGGCCTTCTGAGCACAGATACGCAGTATTTT. It codes for CSARDPTGLLSTDTQYF. The chain links TRBV20-1 to TRBJ2-3, with a tentative D call TRBD1 (5 bases). Trimming removed 0 bases from V and 0 bases from J, with 16 bases in between. Germline lookup yields CDR1 DFQATT and CDR2 SNEGSKA (reference sequence). This CDR3 has 17 amino acids.

This clonotype was seen many times. The V and J genes are TRBV12-3 or TRBV12-4 and TRBJ1-1, with D possibly matching TRBD1 (5 bases). Trimming took off 4 bases at V and 3 bases at J, with 15 bases between the two ends. The CDR3 sequence is 15 residues long. CDR3 in DNA: TGTGCCAGCAGTTCCACCGCAGGGCAGGACACTGAAGCTTTCTTT. Translating gives CASSSTAGQDTEAFF.

This clonotype was counted a few times. This chain uses TRBV20-1 with TRBJ1-1; D perhaps matches TRBD1 (6 bases). Trimming cost V 3 bases and J 2 bases, with 10 bases left between them. Germline V gene sequence: CDR1 DFQATT, CDR2 SNEGSKA (reference sequence). The CDR3 is 13 residues long. The CDR3 sequence: CSASADRNTEAFF. The CDR3 DNA is TGCAGTGCTAGTGCGGACAGAAACACTGAAGCTTTCTTT.

This clonotype showed up many times. The rearrangement joins TRBV2 to TRBJ2-3; weak D call: TRBD1 (5 bases). The germline V gene encodes CDR1 SNHLY and CDR2 FYNNEI. Trimming took 1 base from V and 8 from J, leaving 13 bases between them. This CDR3 region has 14 residues. The CDR3 DNA reads as TGTGCCAGCAGTGAAGTTAGCAGGGTCCCTACGCAGTATTTT. Its translation: CASSEVSRVPTQYF. Full variable domain (outside the CDR3, taken from reference TRBV2 and TRBJ2-3): EPEVTQTPSHQVTQMGQEVILRCVPISNHLYFYWYRQILGQKVEFLVSFYNNEISEKSEIFDDQFSVERPDGSNFTLKIRSTKLEDSAMYFCASSEVSRVPTQYFGPGTRLTVL.

This clonotype was observed a few times. The genes are TRBV20-1 and TRBJ1-2; TRBD1 matches 9 bases. The CDR3 covers 18 residues. The J segment lost 0 bases and the V segment lost 1 base, leaving 12 bases of the junction unmatched. CDR1 DFQATT and CDR2 SNEGSKA come from the germline V gene (reference sequence). In nucleotides, the CDR3 is TGCAGTGCTAGAGCGACTAGGACAGGGGATCCGTCTAACTATGGCTACACCTTC. This sequence encodes CSARATRTGDPSNYGYTF.

In its sample, this clonotype was seen many times. The chain links TRBV3-1 to TRBJ2-3, with a weak D call TRBD2 (6 bases). Germline values: CDR1 LGHDT, CDR2 YNNKEL (reference sequence). The CDR3 has 15 residues. Trimming took off 5 bases at V and 7 bases at J, with 19 bases between the two ends. DNA for the CDR3: TGTGCCAGCAGCGGCCGGGACTCATCCCCATATACGCAGTATTTT. This encodes CASSGRDSSPYTQYF.

This clonotype has only a few counts. This chain links TRBV4-1 with TRBJ2-1; the D is unclear. The germline V gene has CDR1 MGHRA and CDR2 YSYEKL. The V end lost 2 bases, the J end lost 8 bases, and 7 bases lay between the germline ends. The CDR3 is 12 amino acids. CDR3: CASSQYNYEQFF. CDR3 bases: TGCGCCAGCAGCCAATACAACTATGAGCAGTTCTTC.

The genes are TRBV18 and TRBJ1-4; 10 bases match TRBD1. V was pared by 3 bases and J by 4 bases, with 2 bases of the junction left unmatched. In germline, CDR1 is KGHSH, CDR2 LQKENI. CDR3 length: 15 amino acids. The CDR3 coding sequence is TGTGCCAGCTCACCGGGGACAGGGGTTAATGAAAAACTGTTTTTT. Protein product: CASSPGTGVNEKLFF.

The table lists this clonotype with many counts. The CDR3: CASSLSGRAPNEQFF. CDR3 DNA: TGTGCCAGCAGCTTAAGCGGGAGGGCCCCCAATGAGCAGTTCTTC. The rearrangement uses TRBV7-6 and TRBJ2-1, with TRBD2 matching over 10 bases. Per the germline V gene, CDR1 is SGHVS and CDR2 is FNYEAQ. This CDR3 region has 15 residues. Losses at the gene ends were 2 bases for V and 6 bases for J; bases not matched to a gene: 4. The whole variable domain, filled in from reference TRBV7-6 and TRBJ2-1, reads GAGVSQSPRYKVTKRGQDVALRCDPISGHVSLYWYRQALGQGPEFLTYFNYEAQQDKSGLPNDRFSAERPEGSISTLTIQRTEQRDSAMYRCASSLSGRAPNEQFFGPGTRLTVL.

This clonotype has ten or more counts. This chain uses TRBV27 with TRBJ2-7, with a tentative D call TRBD2 (5 bases). CDR1 is MNHEY and CDR2 is SMNVEV in the germline V gene (reference sequence). This CDR3 region has 13 residues. V lost 4 bases and J lost 4, with 11 bases in between. DNA of the CDR3: TGTGCCAGCAGTTCCGGGATAGGGTACGAGCAGTACTTC. The encoded protein is CASSSGIGYEQYF.

In its sample, this clonotype was seen a few times. The chain employs TRBV7-3 and TRBJ2-1; D is ambiguous. The CDR3 has 13 residues. V lost 0 bases and J lost 8, with 8 bases in between. Germline V gene lookup returns CDR1 SGHTA and CDR2 FQGTGA. The CDR3, as DNA: TGTGCCAGCAGCTTAACCGAACTGCATGAGCAGTTCTTC. Its translation is CASSLTELHEQFF.

This clonotype has a handful of counts. This chain links TRBV20-1 with TRBJ1-2; tentatively, D is TRBD1 (6 bases). This CDR3 has 12 amino acids. CDR1 is DFQATT and CDR2 is SNEGSKA in the germline V gene (reference sequence). V was cut by 5 bases and J by 8 bases, with 15 bases left in between. CDR3 in DNA: TGCAGTGCTGCACAGGGTGCGGAGGGCTACACCTTC. Protein product: CSAAQGAEGYTF.

As regards this clonotype: One end of the junction fails to match germline, which may point to a read error. The V and J genes are TRBV15 and TRBJ2-4, with D possibly being TRBD2 (5 bases). This CDR3 spans 15 amino acids. The germline V gene has CDR1 LNHNV and CDR2 YYDKDF (reference sequence). The CDR3 DNA reads as TGTACCACCAGCAGAGATAGGGAGAGTGCGAACATTCAGTACTTC. This codes for CTTSRDRESANIQYF. The whole variable domain, remainder taken from reference TRBV15 and TRBJ2-4, is DAMVIQNPRYQVTQFGKPVTLSCSQTLNHNVMYWYQQKSSQAPKLLFHYYDKDFNNEADTPDNFQSRRPNTSFCFLDIRSPGLGDTAMYLCTTSRDRESANIQYFGAGTRLSVL.

This clonotype was detected many times. The chain couples TRBV5-1 to TRBJ1-2; 8 bases line up with TRBD1. V was clipped by 3 bases and J by 2 bases; unmatched bases: 6. The CDR3 consists of 15 residues. Germline lookup yields CDR1 SGHRS and CDR2 YFSETQ. CDR3 residues: CASSSWTGPNYGYTF. The CDR3 region has the DNA TGCGCCAGCAGCTCCTGGACAGGGCCGAACTATGGCTACACCTTC.